This entry features one T cell receptor (beta chain) sequence. This record comes from a study of cytomegalovirus exposure and HLA in healthy donors. Primers included in the PCR were 60 Vbeta and 13 Jbeta primers. The method was immunoSEQ multiplex PCR; TCRdb's version includes in-frame clones alone and lacks a portion of them. The sample holds around 200,000 clones; under 85% are singletons and the top ten take 1.7%. This CDR3 is 13 amino acids long. Germline CDR1 reads SGHVS; CDR2 reads FQNEAQ. With 5 bases clipped from V and 7 bases from J, the junction kept 6 bases outside the gene matches. Sequencing was carried out using PBMCs. The receptor comes from a man aged 50-59 years in good health and CMV-seronegative. The chain has TRBV7-8 and TRBJ1-1; 8 bases line up with TRBD1. The CDR3 DNA sequence: TGTGCCAGCAGCCCACGAGGGACAGGTGAAGCTTTCTTT. This translates into CASSPRGTGEAFF.